The 15 T cell receptor beta chains below were found in one sample sequenced in a study of technical replicates of blood from four donors (dated by TCRdb to the late 2010s). Library preparation was by the immunoSEQ multiplex PCR assay. Sourced from immuneACCESS, this table was stored by TCRdb with only in-frame sequences that have V and J called. A share of the clones is absent; for the studies checked, an unresolved V gene accounts for under half, and the remainder has no known explanation. The sample records about 80,000 clones, approximately 86% of which are singletons. 4.5% to 5.5% of the sample goes to the ten largest clones. Sequencing was done on a sample of PBMCs. These receptors all come from a human donor in good health. Some clones in this sample may be carry-over from other donors' samples.

The CDR3 coding sequence is TGTGCCAGCAGTGGGGGGACAGGTCAAAATCAGCCCCAGCATTTT. Its translation is CASSGGTGQNQPQHF. V usage is TRBV2 and J usage is TRBJ1-5; 8 bases map to TRBD1. CDR1 and CDR2 (germline): SNHLY, FYNNEI. This CDR3 is built from 15 residues. Germline trimming cut 4 bases from V and 4 bases from J; bases unmatched to any gene: 6.

This chain uses TRBV7-2 with TRBJ2-2; perhaps TRBD1 as D (6 bases). The CDR3 is 16 residues long. Trimming took off 5 bases at V and 4 bases at J, with 17 bases between the two ends. Germline V gene lookup returns CDR1 SGHTA and CDR2 FQGNSA. The CDR3 region has the DNA TGTGCCAGCAGCCAAGGGGGTAGGGGAGCCACCGGGGAGCTGTTTTTT. Amino acids: CASSQGGRGATGELFF. Using reference TRBV7-2 and TRBJ2-2 for the parts outside the CDR3, the full variable domain is GAGVSQSPSNKVTEKGKDVELRCDPISGHTALYWYRQSLGQGLEFLIYFQGNSAPDKSGLPSDRFSAERTGGSVSTLTIQRTQQEDSAVYLCASSQGGRGATGELFFGEGSRLTVL.

The chain joins TRBV7-2 to TRBJ2-5; TRBD2 might be the D (7 bases). CDR1 is SGHTA and CDR2 is FQGNSA in the germline V gene. The germline V and J ends were trimmed by 0 bases and 7 bases, with 15 bases remaining between them. The CDR3 runs to 15 residues. The CDR3 region has the DNA TGTGCCAGCAGCTTAGCGCCGGGGGGCGAAGGGACCCAGTACTTC. Amino acids: CASSLAPGGEGTQYF.

The chain uses TRBV19 and TRBJ2-1, with a possible D match to TRBD2 (6 bases). CDR1 and CDR2 from the germline V gene are LNHDA and SQIVND (reference sequence). With 6 bases removed from V and 5 bases from J, the gap between germline ends came to 17 bases. The CDR3 loop spans 15 amino acids. The CDR3, as DNA: TGTGCCAGTAGATCCCCGGGACTGGGGAACAATGAGCAGTTCTTC. Translation gives CASRSPGLGNNEQFF.

The V call is TRBV18, the J call TRBJ1-3, with D unclear. The V end was cut by 2 bases, the J end by 1 base, with 9 bases between. The V gene's germline CDR1 is KGHSH and CDR2 LQKENI. The CDR3 covers 15 residues. CDR3 protein: CASSPFFKSGNTIYF. DNA of the CDR3: TGTGCCAGCTCACCATTTTTCAAATCTGGAAACACCATATATTTT.

The chain combines TRBV30 with TRBJ1-2; 7 nucleotides line up with TRBD1. V lost 4 bases and J lost 7; bases outside the gene matches: 3. Looked up from germline, CDR1 is GTSNPN and CDR2 is SVGIG (reference sequence). The CDR3 totals 11 residues. The CDR3 region has the DNA TGTGCCTGGACAGGGGGGTCTGGCTACACCTTC. Residues: CAWTGGSGYTF.

The rearrangement uses TRBV6-5 and TRBJ2-5, with D maybe TRBD2 (5 bases). Looked up from germline, CDR1 is MNHEY and CDR2 is SVGAGI. This CDR3 has 15 amino acids. Trimming removed 2 bases at V and 5 bases at J, with 15 bases between. In DNA, the CDR3 is TGTGCCAGCAGTTACGGCGCTCGGGGTGTCGAGACCCAGTACTTC. This codes for CASSYGARGVETQYF.

The chain carries TRBV5-4 and TRBJ2-3; no firm D call. The CDR3 is made up of 12 amino acids. The germline gives CDR1 SGHNT, CDR2 YYREEE (reference sequence). With 4 bases removed from V and 2 bases from J, the gap between germline ends came to 5 bases. CDR3 sequence (DNA): TGTGCCAGCAGCATCATCACAGATACGCAGTATTTT. Translation gives CASSIITDTQYF.

The V and J genes are TRBV7-2 and TRBJ2-7; 12 positions match TRBD2. The length of the CDR3 is 14 residues. In germline, CDR1 is SGHTA, CDR2 FQGNSA. Unmatched junction bases numbered 5, after V lost 5 bases and J lost 6 bases. This CDR3 reads CASSVRLAGAEQYF. The CDR3 DNA reads TGTGCCAGCAGCGTAAGACTAGCGGGGGCCGAGCAGTACTTC. The full variable domain, with the rest looked up from reference TRBV7-2 and TRBJ2-7, is GAGVSQSPSNKVTEKGKDVELRCDPISGHTALYWYRQSLGQGLEFLIYFQGNSAPDKSGLPSDRFSAERTGGSVSTLTIQRTQQEDSAVYLCASSVRLAGAEQYFGPGTRLTVT.

This chain joins TRBV6-5 and TRBJ2-3, with a possible D match to TRBD1 (6 bases). The CDR3 has 14 residues. The V end lost 5 bases, the J end lost 4 bases, and 13 bases lay between the germline ends. Germline assignment: CDR1 MNHEY and CDR2 SVGAGI. CDR3 protein: CASSTRDTSDTQYF. DNA of the CDR3: TGTGCCAGCAGTACCCGGGACACTTCAGATACGCAGTATTTT.

The V call is TRBV7-9, the J call TRBJ1-2; 9 positions match TRBD1. This CDR3 is 15 amino acids long. The germline CDR1 and CDR2 sequences are SEHNR and FQNEAQ (reference sequence). J lost 5 bases, V lost 0 bases, and 4 bases had no gene match. The CDR3 nucleotides are TGTGCCAGCAGCTTAGCCCTGACAGGGGGATATGGCTACACCTTC. The encoded protein is CASSLALTGGYGYTF.

The V gene is TRBV2, the J gene TRBJ1-2, with D perhaps matching TRBD1 (6 bases). V lost 6 bases and J lost 7, with 15 bases in between. Germline values: CDR1 SNHLY, CDR2 FYNNEI. CDR3 length: 13 residues. CDR3 bases: TGTGCCAGCAGAGGAGTGGGGGCCCCTGGCTACACCTTC. It translates to CASRGVGAPGYTF.

This sequence joins TRBV2 and TRBJ2-7, with D possibly matching TRBD1 (5 bases). This CDR3 has 12 residues. V was clipped by 6 bases and J by 0 bases, with 6 bases between them. Looked up from germline, CDR1 is SNHLY and CDR2 is FYNNEI. The CDR3 DNA reads as TGTGCCAGCAGCGACAGCTCCTACGAGCAGTACTTC. Protein product: CASSDSSYEQYF.

This chain links TRBV4-2 with TRBJ2-1; 13 nucleotides match TRBD2. The CDR3 is made up of 17 amino acids. Unmatched junction bases numbered 4, after V lost 5 bases and J lost 0 bases. Per germline, CDR1 LGHNA and CDR2 YNFKEQ. CDR3 sequence reads: CASSSRTSGSSYNEQFF. Here the CDR3 DNA reads TGTGCCAGCAGCTCTAGGACTAGCGGGAGCTCCTACAATGAGCAGTTCTTC.

The V call is TRBV5-4, the J call TRBJ2-2, with no clear D. Deletions cut 5 bases from V and 4 bases from J, with 9 bases between. The CDR3 sequence is 13 residues long. Germline CDR1 and CDR2: SGHNT and YYREEE (reference sequence). CDR3 nucleotides: TGTGCCAGCAGGGATGACACCACCGGGGAGCTGTTTTTT. It translates to CASRDDTTGELFF.